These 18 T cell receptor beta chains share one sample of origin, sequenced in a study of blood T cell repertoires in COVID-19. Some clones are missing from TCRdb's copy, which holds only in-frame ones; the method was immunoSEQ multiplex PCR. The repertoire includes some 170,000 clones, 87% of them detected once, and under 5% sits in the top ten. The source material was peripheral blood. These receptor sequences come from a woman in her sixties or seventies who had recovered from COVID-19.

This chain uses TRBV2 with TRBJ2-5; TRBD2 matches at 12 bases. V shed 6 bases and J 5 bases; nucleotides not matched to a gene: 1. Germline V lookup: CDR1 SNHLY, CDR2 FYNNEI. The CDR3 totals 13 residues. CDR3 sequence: CASRGLAGETQYF. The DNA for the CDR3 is TGTGCCAGCAGAGGACTAGCGGGGGAGACCCAGTACTTC.

This CDR3 is CAIRLTGENTEAFF. DNA of the CDR3: TGTGCCATCAGATTGACAGGGGAGAACACTGAAGCTTTCTTT. V is TRBV10-3 and J is TRBJ1-1; 8 bases match TRBD1. The CDR3 is made up of 14 amino acids. The J segment lost 1 base and the V segment lost 6 bases, leaving 4 bases of the junction unmatched. The V gene's germline CDR1 is ENHRY and CDR2 SYGVKD.

The CDR3 DNA reads TGCGCCAGCAGCCAGGACCCCCCGGCAACAGGCAGGGAGCTGTTTTTT. Translated: CASSQDPPATGRELFF. V usage is TRBV4-1 and J usage is TRBJ2-2, with D perhaps TRBD1 (5 bases). CDR1 MGHRA and CDR2 YSYEKL come from the germline V gene. With 3 bases removed from V and 9 bases from J, the gap between germline ends came to 20 bases. This CDR3 spans 16 amino acids.

For the CDR3, the DNA is TGTGCCACCATTCCGACGGGACAGACTATCCCCTACGAGCAGTACTTC. Residues: CATIPTGQTIPYEQYF. The V and J genes are TRBV24-1 and TRBJ2-7, with 7 bases matching TRBD1. Germline CDR1 KGHDR, CDR2 SFDVKD. This CDR3 has 16 amino acids. V lost 8 bases and J lost 2; bases outside the gene matches: 14.

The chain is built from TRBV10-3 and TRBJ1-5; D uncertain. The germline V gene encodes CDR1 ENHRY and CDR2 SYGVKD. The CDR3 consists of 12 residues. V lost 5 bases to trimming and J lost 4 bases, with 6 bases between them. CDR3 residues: CAISPPNQPQHF. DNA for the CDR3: TGTGCCATCAGTCCCCCGAATCAGCCCCAGCATTTT.

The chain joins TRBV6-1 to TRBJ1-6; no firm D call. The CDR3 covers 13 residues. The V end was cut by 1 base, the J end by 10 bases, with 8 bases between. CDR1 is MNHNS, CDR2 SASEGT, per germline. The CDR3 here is CASSEDPRSPLHF. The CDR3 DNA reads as TGTGCCAGCAGTGAAGATCCCAGGTCACCCCTCCACTTT.

The DNA of the CDR3 is TGTGCCAGCAGTCCGACCGGGACACGGATAGTTGCCCTCCACTTT. It is translated as CASSPTGTRIVALHF. The chain recombines TRBV2 with TRBJ1-6; possible D gene TRBD1, 6 bases. The germline gives CDR1 SNHLY, CDR2 FYNNEI. The CDR3 has 15 amino acids. V was shortened by 5 bases and J by 14 bases, with 22 bases between the two germline ends.

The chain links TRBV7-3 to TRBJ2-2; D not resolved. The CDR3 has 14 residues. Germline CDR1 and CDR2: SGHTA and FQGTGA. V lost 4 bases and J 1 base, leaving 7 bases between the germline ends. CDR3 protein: CASSSRRNTGELFF. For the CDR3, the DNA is TGTGCCAGCAGCTCACGGAGGAACACCGGGGAGCTGTTTTTT.

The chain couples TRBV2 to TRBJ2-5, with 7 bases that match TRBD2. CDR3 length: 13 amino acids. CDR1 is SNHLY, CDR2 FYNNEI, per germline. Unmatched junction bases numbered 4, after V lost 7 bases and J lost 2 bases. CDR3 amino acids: CASNSGLQETQYF. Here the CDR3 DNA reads TGTGCCAGCAACTCGGGACTACAAGAGACCCAGTACTTC.

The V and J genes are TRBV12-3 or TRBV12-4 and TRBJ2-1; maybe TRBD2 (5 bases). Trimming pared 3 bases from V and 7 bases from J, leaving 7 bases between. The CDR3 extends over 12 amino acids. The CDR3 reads CASSFSANEQFF. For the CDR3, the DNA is TGTGCCAGCAGTTTTAGCGCAAATGAGCAGTTCTTC.

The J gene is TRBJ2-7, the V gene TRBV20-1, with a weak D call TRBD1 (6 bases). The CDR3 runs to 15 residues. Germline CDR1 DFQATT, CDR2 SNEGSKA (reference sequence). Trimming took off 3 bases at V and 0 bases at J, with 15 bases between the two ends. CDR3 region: CSASPRQASSYEQYF. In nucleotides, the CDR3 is TGCAGTGCTAGTCCCCGACAGGCCAGCTCCTACGAGCAGTACTTC.

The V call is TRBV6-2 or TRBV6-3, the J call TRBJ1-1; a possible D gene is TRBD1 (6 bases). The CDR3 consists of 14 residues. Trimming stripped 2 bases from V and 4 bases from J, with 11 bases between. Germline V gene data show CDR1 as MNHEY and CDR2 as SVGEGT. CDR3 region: CASSYRGGGTEAFF. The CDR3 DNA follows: TGTGCCAGCAGTTACCGTGGGGGCGGCACTGAAGCTTTCTTT.

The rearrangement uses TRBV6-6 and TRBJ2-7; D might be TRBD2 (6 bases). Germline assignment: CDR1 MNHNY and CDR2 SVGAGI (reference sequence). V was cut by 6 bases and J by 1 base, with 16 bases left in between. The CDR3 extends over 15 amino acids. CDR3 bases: TGTGCCAGCAGGCCAGGGAGGAGTAGTTCCTACGAGCAGTACTTC. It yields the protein CASRPGRSSSYEQYF.

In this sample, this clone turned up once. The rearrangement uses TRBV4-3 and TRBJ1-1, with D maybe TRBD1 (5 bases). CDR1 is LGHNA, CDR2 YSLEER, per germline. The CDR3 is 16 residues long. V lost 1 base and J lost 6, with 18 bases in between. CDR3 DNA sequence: TGCGCCAGCAGCCAAGCCCCCTCGTTGACAGCCGCTGAAGCTTTCTTT. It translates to CASSQAPSLTAAEAFF.

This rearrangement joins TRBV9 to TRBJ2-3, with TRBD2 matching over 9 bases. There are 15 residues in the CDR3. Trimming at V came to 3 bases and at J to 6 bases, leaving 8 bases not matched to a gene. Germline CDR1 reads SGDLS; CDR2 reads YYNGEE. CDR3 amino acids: CASSAERGVGDTQYF. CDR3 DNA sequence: TGTGCCAGCAGCGCTGAGCGGGGGGTCGGCGATACGCAGTATTTT.

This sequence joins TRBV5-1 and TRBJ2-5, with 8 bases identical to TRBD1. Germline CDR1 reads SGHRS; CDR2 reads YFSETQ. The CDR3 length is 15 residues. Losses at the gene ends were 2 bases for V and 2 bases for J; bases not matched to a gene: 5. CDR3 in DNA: TGCGCCAGCAGCTTCAGGGGGCCCTTGCAAGAGACCCAGTACTTC. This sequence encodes CASSFRGPLQETQYF.

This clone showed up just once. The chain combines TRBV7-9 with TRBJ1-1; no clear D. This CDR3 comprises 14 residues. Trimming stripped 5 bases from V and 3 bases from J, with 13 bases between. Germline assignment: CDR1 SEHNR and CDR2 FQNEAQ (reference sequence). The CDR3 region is CASSPSHTYTEAFF. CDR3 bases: TGTGCCAGCAGCCCTAGTCATACGTACACTGAAGCTTTCTTT.

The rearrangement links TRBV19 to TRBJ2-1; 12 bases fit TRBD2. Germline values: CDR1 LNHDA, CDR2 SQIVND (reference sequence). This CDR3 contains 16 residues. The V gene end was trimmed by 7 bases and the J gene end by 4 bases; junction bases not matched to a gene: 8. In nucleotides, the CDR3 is TGTGCCAGTACCACGACTAGCGGGGGCCTGTACAATGAGCAGTTCTTC. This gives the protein CASTTTSGGLYNEQFF.